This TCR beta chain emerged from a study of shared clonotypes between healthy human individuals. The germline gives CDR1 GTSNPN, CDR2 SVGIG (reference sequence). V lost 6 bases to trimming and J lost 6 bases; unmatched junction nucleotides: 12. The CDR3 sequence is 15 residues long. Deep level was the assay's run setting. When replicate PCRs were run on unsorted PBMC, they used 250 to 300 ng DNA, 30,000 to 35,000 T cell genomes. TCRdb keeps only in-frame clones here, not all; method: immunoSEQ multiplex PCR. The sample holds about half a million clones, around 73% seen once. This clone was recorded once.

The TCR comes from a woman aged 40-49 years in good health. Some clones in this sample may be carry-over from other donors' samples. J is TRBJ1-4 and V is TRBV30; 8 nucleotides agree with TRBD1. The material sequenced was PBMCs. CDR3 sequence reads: CACASYRGGDEKLFF. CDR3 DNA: TGTGCCTGTGCCTCCTACAGGGGGGGTGATGAAAAACTGTTTTTT.